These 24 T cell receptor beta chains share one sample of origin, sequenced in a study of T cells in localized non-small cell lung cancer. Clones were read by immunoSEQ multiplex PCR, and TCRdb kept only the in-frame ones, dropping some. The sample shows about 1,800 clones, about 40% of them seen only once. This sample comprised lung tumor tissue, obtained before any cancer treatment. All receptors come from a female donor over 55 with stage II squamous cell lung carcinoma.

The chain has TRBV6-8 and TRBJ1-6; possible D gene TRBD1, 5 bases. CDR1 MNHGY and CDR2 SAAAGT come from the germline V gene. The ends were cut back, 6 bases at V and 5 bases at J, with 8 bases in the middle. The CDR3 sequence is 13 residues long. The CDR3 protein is CASSGTNNSPLHF. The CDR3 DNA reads TGTGCCAGCAGCGGGACGAATAATTCACCCCTCCACTTT.

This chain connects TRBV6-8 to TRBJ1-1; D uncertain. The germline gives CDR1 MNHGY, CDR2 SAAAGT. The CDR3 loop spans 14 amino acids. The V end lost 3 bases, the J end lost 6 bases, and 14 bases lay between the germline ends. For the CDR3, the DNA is TGTGCCAGCAGTTATATCGGCGAGTTTCCTGAAGCTTTCTTT. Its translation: CASSYIGEFPEAFF.

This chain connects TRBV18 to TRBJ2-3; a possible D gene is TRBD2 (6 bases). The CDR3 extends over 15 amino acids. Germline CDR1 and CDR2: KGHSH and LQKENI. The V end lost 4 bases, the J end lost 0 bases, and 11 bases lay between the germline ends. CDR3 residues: CASSRRDSSTDTQYF. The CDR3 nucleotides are TGTGCCAGCTCACGCCGGGACTCAAGCACAGATACGCAGTATTTT. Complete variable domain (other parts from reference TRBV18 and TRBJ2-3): NAGVMQNPRHLVRRRGQEARLRCSPMKGHSHVYWYRQLPEEGLKFMVYLQKENIIDESGMPKERFSAEFPKEGPSILRIQQVVRGDSAAYFCASSRRDSSTDTQYFGPGTRLTVL.

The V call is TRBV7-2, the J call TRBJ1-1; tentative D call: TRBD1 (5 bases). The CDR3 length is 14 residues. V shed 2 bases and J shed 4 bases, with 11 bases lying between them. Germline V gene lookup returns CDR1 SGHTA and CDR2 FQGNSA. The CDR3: CASSLLPGGTEAFF. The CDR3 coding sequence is TGTGCCAGCAGCTTACTCCCGGGGGGCACTGAAGCTTTCTTT.

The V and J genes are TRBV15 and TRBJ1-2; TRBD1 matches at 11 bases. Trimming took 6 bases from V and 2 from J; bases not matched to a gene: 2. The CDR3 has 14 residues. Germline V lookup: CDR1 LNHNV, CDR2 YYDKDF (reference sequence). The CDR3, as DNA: TGTGCCACCAGAAGGGACAGGGGGAACTATGGCTACACCTTC. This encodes CATRRDRGNYGYTF.

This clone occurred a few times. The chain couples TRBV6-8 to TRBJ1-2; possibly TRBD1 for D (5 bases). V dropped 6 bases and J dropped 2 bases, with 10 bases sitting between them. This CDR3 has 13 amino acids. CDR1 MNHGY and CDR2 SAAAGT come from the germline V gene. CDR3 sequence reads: CASSADRNYGYTF. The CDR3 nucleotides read TGTGCCAGCAGCGCCGACAGAAACTATGGCTACACCTTC.

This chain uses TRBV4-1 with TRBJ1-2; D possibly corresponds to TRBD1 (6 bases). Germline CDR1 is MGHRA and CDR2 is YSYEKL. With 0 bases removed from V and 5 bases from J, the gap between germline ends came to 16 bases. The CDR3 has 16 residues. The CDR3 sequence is CASSQDRFPGAYGYTF. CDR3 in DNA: TGCGCCAGCAGCCAAGATCGGTTTCCAGGGGCTTATGGCTACACCTTC.

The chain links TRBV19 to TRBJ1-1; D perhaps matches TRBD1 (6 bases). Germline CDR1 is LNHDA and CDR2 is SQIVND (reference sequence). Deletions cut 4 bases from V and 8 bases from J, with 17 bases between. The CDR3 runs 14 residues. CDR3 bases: TGTGCCAGTAGTAACGCGGGGGCCACCCCAGAAGCTTTCTTT. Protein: CASSNAGATPEAFF. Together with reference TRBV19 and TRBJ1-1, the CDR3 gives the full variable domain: DGGITQSPKYLFRKEGQNVTLSCEQNLNHDAMYWYRQDPGQGLRLIYYSQIVNDFQKGDIAEGYSVSREKKESFPLTVTSAQKNPTAFYLCASSNAGATPEAFFGQGTRLTVV.

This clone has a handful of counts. CDR3 region: CAATGTGGEQFF. The CDR3 bases are TGTGCCGCAACGGGGACAGGGGGTGAGCAGTTCTTC. This chain links TRBV9 with TRBJ2-1; 11 bases line up with TRBD1. Germline CDR1 is SGDLS and CDR2 is YYNGEE. The J segment lost 9 bases and the V segment lost 10 bases, leaving 6 bases of the junction unmatched. The CDR3 has 12 amino acids. The complete variable domain, with remaining parts taken from reference TRBV9 and TRBJ2-1, reads DSGVTQTPKHLITATGQRVTLRCSPRSGDLSVYWYQQSLDQGLQFLIQYYNGEERAKGNILERFSAQQFPDLHSELNLSSLELGDSALYFCAATGTGGEQFFGPGTRLTVL.

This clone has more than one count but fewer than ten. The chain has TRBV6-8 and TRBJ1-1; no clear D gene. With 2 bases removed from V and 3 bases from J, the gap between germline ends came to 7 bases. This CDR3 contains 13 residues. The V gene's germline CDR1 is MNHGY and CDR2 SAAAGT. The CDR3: CASSYGYDTEAFF. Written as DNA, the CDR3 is TGTGCCAGCAGTTACGGGTATGACACTGAAGCTTTCTTT.

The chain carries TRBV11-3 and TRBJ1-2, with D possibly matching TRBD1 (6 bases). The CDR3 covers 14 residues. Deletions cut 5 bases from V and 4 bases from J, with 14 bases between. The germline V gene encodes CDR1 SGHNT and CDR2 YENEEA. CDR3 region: CASSPLWGAYGYTF. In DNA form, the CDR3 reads TGTGCCAGCAGCCCGCTTTGGGGGGCCTATGGCTACACCTTC.

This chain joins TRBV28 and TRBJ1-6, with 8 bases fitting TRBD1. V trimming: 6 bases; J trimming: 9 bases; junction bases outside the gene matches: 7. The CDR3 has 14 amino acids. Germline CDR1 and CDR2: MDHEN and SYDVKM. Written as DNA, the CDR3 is TGTGCCAGCAGATATGGACAGGGAATTTCACCCCTCCACTTT. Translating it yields CASRYGQGISPLHF.

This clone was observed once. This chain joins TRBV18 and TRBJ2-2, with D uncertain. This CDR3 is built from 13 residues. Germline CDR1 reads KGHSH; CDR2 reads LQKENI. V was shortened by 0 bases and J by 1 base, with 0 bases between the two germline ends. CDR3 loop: CASSPPNTGELFF. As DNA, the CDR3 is TGTGCCAGCTCACCACCGAACACCGGGGAGCTGTTTTTT.

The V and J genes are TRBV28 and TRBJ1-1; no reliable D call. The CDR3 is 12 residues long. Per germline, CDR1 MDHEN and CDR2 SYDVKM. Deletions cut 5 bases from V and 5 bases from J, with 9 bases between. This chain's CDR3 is CASSPLLTEAFF. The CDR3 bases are TGTGCCAGCAGTCCACTCCTGACTGAAGCTTTCTTT.

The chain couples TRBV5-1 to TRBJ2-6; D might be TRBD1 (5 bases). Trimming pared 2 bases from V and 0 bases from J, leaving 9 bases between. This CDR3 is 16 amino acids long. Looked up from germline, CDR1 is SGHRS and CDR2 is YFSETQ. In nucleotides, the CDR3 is TGCGCCAGCAGCTTACAGGAACGCTCTGGGGCCAACGTCCTGACTTTC. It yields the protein CASSLQERSGANVLTF.

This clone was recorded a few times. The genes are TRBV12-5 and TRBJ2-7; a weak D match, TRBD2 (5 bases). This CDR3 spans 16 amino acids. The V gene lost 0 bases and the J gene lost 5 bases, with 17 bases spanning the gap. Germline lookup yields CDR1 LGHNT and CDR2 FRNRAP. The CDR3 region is CASGLVYGVPLNEQYF. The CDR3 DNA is TGTGCTAGTGGTTTGGTATACGGGGTCCCCTTGAACGAGCAGTACTTC.

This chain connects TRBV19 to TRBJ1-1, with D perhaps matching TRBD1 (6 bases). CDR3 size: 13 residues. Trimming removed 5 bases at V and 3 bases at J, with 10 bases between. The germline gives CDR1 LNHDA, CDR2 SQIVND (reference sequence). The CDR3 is CASSANRDTEAFF. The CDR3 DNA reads TGTGCCAGTAGTGCCAACAGGGACACTGAAGCTTTCTTT.

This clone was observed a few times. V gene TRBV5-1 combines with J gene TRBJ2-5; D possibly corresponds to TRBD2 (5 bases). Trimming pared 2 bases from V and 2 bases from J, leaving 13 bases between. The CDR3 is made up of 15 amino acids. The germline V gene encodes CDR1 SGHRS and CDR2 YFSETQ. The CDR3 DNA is TGCGCCAGCAGCTTCAGCGGTAAGGCACAAGAGACCCAGTACTTC. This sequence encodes CASSFSGKAQETQYF.

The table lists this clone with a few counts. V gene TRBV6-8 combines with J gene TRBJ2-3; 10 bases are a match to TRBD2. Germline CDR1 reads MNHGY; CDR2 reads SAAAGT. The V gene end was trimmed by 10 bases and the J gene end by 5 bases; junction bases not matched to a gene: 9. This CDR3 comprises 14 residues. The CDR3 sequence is CAIRELAGKDTQYF. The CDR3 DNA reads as TGTGCCATCCGCGAACTAGCGGGGAAAGATACGCAGTATTTT.

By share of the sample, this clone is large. The CDR3 reads CAWRTGGGEKLFF. In DNA form, the CDR3 reads TGTGCCTGGAGGACAGGGGGAGGAGAAAAACTGTTTTTT. This chain links TRBV30 with TRBJ1-4, with TRBD1 matching over 9 bases. V was pared by 3 bases and J by 8 bases, with 4 bases of the junction left unmatched. This CDR3 region has 13 residues. Germline values: CDR1 GTSNPN, CDR2 SVGIG (reference sequence).

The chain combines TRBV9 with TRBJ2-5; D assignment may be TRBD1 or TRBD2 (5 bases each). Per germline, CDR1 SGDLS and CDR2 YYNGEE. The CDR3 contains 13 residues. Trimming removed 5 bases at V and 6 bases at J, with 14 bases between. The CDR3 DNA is TGTGCCAGCAGGGGCCAGGGAGTGCAGACCCAGTACTTC. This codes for CASRGQGVQTQYF. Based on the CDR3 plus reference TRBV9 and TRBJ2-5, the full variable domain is DSGVTQTPKHLITATGQRVTLRCSPRSGDLSVYWYQQSLDQGLQFLIQYYNGEERAKGNILERFSAQQFPDLHSELNLSSLELGDSALYFCASRGQGVQTQYFGPGTRLLVL.

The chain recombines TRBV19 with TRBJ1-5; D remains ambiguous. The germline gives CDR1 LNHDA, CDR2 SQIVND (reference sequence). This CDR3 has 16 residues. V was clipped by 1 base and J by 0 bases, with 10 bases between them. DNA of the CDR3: TGTGCCAGTAGTATAGCGGGCGGATATAGCAATCAGCCCCAGCATTTT. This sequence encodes CASSIAGGYSNQPQHF.

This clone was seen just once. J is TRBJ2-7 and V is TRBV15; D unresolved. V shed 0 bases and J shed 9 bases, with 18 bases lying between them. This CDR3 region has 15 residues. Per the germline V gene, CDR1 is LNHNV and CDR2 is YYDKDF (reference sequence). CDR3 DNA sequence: TGTGCCACCAGCAGAGATACTAAGTCAGGTGTGTGGCAGTACTTC. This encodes CATSRDTKSGVWQYF.

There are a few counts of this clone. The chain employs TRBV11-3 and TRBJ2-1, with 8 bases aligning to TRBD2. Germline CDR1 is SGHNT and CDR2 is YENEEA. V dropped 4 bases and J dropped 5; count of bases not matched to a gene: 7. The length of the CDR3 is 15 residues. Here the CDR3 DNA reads TGTGCCAGCAGCTCCGGGGGGGCCTACCACAATGAGCAGTTCTTC. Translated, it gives CASSSGGAYHNEQFF.